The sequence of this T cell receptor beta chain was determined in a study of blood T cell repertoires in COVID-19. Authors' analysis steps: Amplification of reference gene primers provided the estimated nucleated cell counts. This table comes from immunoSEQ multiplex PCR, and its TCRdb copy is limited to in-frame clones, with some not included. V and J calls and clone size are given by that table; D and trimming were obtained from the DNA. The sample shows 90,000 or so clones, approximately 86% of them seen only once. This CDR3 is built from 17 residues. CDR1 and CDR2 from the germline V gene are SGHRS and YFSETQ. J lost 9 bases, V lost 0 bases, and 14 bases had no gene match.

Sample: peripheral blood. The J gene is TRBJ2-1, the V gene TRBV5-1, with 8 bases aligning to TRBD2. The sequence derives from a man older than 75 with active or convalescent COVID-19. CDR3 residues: CASSLASGGLVRFEQFF. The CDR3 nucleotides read TGCGCCAGCAGCTTGGCTTCGGGGGGACTAGTGAGATTTGAGCAGTTCTTC. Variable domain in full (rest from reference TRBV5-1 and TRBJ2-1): KAGVTQTPRYLIKTRGQQVTLSCSPISGHRSVSWYQQTPGQGLQFLFEYFSETQRNKGNFPGRFSGRQFSNSRSEMNVSTLELGDSALYLCASSLASGGLVRFEQFFGPGTRLTVL.